This T cell receptor beta chain was observed in a study of beta chain features in type 1 diabetes. Study conclusions and caveats: VDJ junctions from patients with type 1 diabetes contained fewer insertions and more deletions.

V lost 3 bases to trimming and J lost 6 bases, with 12 bases between them. Germline-derived CDR1 and CDR2 are GTSNPN and SVGIG (reference sequence). The CDR3 contains 12 residues. Isolated RNA was reverse transcribed in full, so expressed TCRB transcripts were sequenced. Naive, central memory and regulatory T cell samples yielded about 4 million reads on average. Libraries were prepared by immunoSEQ multiplex PCR; TCRdb keeps only in-frame clonotypes and omits some of them. The sample carries a few hundred thousand clones, about a tenth recorded once. By share, this clone counts as medium-sized. What it binds is not known.

The V and J genes are TRBV30 and TRBJ2-7; D is possibly TRBD2 (7 bases). Material: central memory CD4+ T cells from blood. This clonotype was obtained from a man between 18 and 35 years old in good health. The CDR3 DNA sequence: TGTGCCTGGAGCGGGGGGCGAAGCGAGCAGTACTTC. This gives the protein CAWSGGRSEQYF.